Below are 15 T cell receptor beta chains sequenced from a single sample in a study of CD4 T cells in relation to SARS-CoV-2 and coronaviruses. Sequenced by immunoSEQ multiplex PCR; TCRdb stores in-frame clones only, minus some. This table holds 35,000 to 40,000 clones, roughly 88% found once. The specimen was memory CD4+ T cells from PBMCs. The receptors come from an adult with COVID-19.

This clone was counted a few times. V is TRBV30 and J is TRBJ1-5, with D uncertain. The V end was cut by 4 bases, the J end by 3 bases, with 10 bases between. Per germline, CDR1 GTSNPN and CDR2 SVGIG (reference sequence). The CDR3 loop spans 13 amino acids. The CDR3 region is CAWTVQPNQPQHF. In DNA form, the CDR3 reads TGTGCCTGGACGGTACAGCCCAATCAGCCCCAGCATTTT.

A few counts support this clone. The CDR3 region has the DNA TGTGCCAGTAGTATGGTGGACAGGGCCCCCCATCAGCCCCAGCATTTT. It is translated as CASSMVDRAPHQPQHF. The chain is built from TRBV19 and TRBJ1-5, with 8 positions matching TRBD1. The ends lost 3 bases at V and 5 bases at J; junction bases unmatched: 9. Per the germline V gene, CDR1 is LNHDA and CDR2 is SQIVND (reference sequence). This CDR3 region has 16 residues.

The CDR3 coding sequence is TGTGCCAGCGTACGGGAGCCCTACTCCTACAATGAGCAGTTCTTC. This gives the protein CASVREPYSYNEQFF. V and J are TRBV6-4 and TRBJ2-1, with a possible D match to TRBD2 (6 bases). This CDR3 contains 15 residues. The V and J ends lost 8 bases and 0 bases respectively, with 14 bases between them. Germline values: CDR1 MRHNA, CDR2 SNTAGT.

The chain is built from TRBV7-8 and TRBJ2-5; 9 nucleotides line up with TRBD2. The CDR3 totals 17 residues. Germline V gene data show CDR1 as SGHVS and CDR2 as FQNEAQ. Trimming at V came to 4 bases and at J to 1 base, leaving 10 bases not matched to a gene. The chain's CDR3 is CASSWFSGTSRQETQYF. CDR3 in DNA: TGTGCCAGCAGCTGGTTCTCCGGGACTAGCCGCCAAGAGACCCAGTACTTC.

The table lists this clone with a few counts. The genes are TRBV6-4 and TRBJ2-3, with 7 positions matching TRBD2. CDR3 length: 13 amino acids. Germline loops: CDR1 MRHNA, CDR2 SNTAGT. The V and J ends lost 3 bases and 3 bases, in that order; junction bases with no gene match: 0. In nucleotides, the CDR3 is TGTGCCAGCAGTGAGCGGGAGACAGATACGCAGTATTTT. Translating gives CASSERETDTQYF.

This clone was recorded a few times. The chain's CDR3 is CASRSTYYEQYF. The CDR3 nucleotides are TGTGCCAGCAGGTCCACCTACTACGAGCAGTACTTC. The chain recombines TRBV2 with TRBJ2-7; D gene unclear. The CDR3 consists of 12 residues. V lost 6 bases and J lost 3, with 9 bases in between. Germline assignment: CDR1 SNHLY and CDR2 FYNNEI.

The V call is TRBV18, the J call TRBJ1-4; the match to TRBD1 covers 7 bases. The V gene end was trimmed by 3 bases and the J gene end by 8 bases; junction bases not matched to a gene: 6. The CDR3 is 14 amino acids. CDR1 and CDR2 (germline): KGHSH, LQKENI. This CDR3 is CASSPGQSAEKLFF. The CDR3, as DNA: TGTGCCAGCTCACCGGGACAGTCTGCCGAAAAACTGTTTTTT.

The chain employs TRBV25-1 and TRBJ2-3; 10 bases match TRBD2. The CDR3 consists of 15 residues. Germline CDR1 and CDR2: MGHDK and SYGVNS. V lost 3 bases to trimming and J lost 4 bases; unmatched junction nucleotides: 4. DNA for the CDR3: TGTGCCAGCAGTGACCTAGCGGGAGCGGCAGATACGCAGTATTTT. Amino acids: CASSDLAGAADTQYF.

The chain is built from TRBV12-3 or TRBV12-4 and TRBJ2-1, with a possible D match to TRBD1 (6 bases). The ends were cut back, 0 bases at V and 9 bases at J, with 9 bases in the middle. The CDR3 totals 13 residues. CDR3 protein: CASSLAVDSEQFF. CDR3 DNA sequence: TGTGCCAGCAGTTTAGCGGTGGACAGTGAGCAGTTCTTC.

This chain uses TRBV12-3 or TRBV12-4 with TRBJ1-1; D gene uncertain. Trimming took 3 bases from V and 1 from J, leaving 6 bases between them. The CDR3 runs to 13 residues. CDR3 loop: CASSFSENTEAFF. CDR3 nucleotides: TGTGCCAGCAGTTTCTCAGAGAACACTGAAGCTTTCTTT.

The chain uses TRBV2 and TRBJ2-1; tentative D call: TRBD2 (6 bases). This CDR3 contains 15 residues. Looked up from germline, CDR1 is SNHLY and CDR2 is FYNNEI. V lost 4 bases and J lost 9, with 19 bases in between. The CDR3 DNA is TGTGCCAGCAGTGGAAAGGGTATAATGGGGGGTGAGCAGTTCTTC. Translation gives CASSGKGIMGGEQFF.

This chain joins TRBV2 and TRBJ2-7; D call uncertain. The germline V and J ends were trimmed by 7 bases and 7 bases, with 14 bases remaining between them. The germline gives CDR1 SNHLY, CDR2 FYNNEI. The CDR3 runs to 12 residues. The CDR3 sequence is CASKAGGREQYF. CDR3 sequence (DNA): TGTGCCAGCAAGGCTGGCGGTCGGGAGCAGTACTTC.

The chain employs TRBV7-9 and TRBJ2-2; D gene ambiguous. The CDR3 extends over 15 amino acids. CDR1 is SEHNR and CDR2 is FQNEAQ in the germline V gene (reference sequence). V shed 5 bases and J shed 4 bases, with 14 bases lying between them. The chain's CDR3 is CASSPVYLSTGELFF. The CDR3 bases are TGTGCCAGCAGCCCTGTCTACTTAAGCACCGGGGAGCTGTTTTTT.

The chain joins TRBV21-1 to TRBJ2-5; TRBD2 reflects the table's D call only, with no check against the DNA. TRBV21-1 is assigned pseudogene status. There are 18 residues in the CDR3. CDR3 DNA: TGTGCCAGCAGCAAAAAGGCACTACTGCACCCCTCCCCCCAGACCCAGTACTTC. It codes for CASSKKALLHPSPQTQYF.

V usage is TRBV7-3 and J usage is TRBJ2-1, with 9 bases lining up with TRBD2. The V and J ends lost 2 bases and 9 bases, in that order; junction bases with no gene match: 5. CDR3 length: 14 residues. Germline CDR1 SGHTA, CDR2 FQGTGA. The CDR3 coding sequence is TGTGCCAGCAGCTTAGGGGTTAGCGGGGGTGAGCAGTTCTTC. Its translation: CASSLGVSGGEQFF.